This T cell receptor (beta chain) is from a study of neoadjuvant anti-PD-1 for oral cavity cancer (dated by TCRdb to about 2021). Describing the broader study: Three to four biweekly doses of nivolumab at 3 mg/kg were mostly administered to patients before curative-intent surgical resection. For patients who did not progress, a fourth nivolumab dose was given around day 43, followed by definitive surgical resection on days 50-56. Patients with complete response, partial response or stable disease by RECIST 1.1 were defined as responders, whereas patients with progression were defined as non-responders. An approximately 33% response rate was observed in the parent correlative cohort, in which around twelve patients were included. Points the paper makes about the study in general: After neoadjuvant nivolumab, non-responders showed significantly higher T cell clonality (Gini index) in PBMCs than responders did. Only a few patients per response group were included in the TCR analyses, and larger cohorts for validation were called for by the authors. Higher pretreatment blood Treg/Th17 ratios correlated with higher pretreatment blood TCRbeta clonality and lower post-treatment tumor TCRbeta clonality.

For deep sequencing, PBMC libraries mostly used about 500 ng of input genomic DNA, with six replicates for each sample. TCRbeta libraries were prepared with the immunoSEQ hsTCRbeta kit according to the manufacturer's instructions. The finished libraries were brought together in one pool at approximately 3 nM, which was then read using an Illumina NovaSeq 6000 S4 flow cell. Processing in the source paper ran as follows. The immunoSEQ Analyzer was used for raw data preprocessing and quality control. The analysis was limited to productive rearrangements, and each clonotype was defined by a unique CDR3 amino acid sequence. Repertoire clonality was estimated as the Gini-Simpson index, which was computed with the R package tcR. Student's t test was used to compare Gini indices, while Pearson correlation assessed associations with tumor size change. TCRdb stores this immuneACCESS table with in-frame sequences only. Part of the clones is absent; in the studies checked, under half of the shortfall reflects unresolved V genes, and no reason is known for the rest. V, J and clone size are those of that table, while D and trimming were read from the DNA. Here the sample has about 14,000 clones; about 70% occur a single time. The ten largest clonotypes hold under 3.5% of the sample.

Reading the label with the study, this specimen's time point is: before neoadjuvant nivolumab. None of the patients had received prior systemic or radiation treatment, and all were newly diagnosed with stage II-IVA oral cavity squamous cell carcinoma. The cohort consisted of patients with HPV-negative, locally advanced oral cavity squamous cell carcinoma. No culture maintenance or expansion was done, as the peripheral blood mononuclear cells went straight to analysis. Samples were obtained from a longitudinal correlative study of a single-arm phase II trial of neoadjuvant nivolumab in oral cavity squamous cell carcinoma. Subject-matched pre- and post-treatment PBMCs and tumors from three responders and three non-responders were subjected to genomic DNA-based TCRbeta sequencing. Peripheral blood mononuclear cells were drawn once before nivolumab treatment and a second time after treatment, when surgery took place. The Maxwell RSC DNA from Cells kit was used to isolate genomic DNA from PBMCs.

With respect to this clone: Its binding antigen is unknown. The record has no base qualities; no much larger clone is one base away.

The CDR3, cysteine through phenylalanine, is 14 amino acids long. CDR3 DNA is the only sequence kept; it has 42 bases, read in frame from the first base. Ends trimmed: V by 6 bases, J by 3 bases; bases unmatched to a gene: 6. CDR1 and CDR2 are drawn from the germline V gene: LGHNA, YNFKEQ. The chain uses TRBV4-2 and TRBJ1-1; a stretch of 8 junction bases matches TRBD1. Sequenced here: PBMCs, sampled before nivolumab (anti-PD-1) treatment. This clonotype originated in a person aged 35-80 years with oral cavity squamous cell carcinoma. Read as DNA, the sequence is TGTGCCAGCAGATCCGACAGGGGCGACACTGAAGCTTTCTTT. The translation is CASRSDRGDTEAFF.